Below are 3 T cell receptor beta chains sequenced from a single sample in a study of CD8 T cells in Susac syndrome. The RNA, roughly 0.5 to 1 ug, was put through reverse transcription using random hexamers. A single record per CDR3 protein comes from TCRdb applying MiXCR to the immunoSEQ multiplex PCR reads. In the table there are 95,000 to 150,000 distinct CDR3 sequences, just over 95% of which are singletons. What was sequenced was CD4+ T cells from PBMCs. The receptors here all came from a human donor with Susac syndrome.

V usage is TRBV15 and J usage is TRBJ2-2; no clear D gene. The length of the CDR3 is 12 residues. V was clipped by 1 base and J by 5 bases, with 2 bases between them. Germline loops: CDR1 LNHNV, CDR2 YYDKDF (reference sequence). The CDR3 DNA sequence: TGTGCCACCAGCAGAGCGACCGGGGAGCTGTTTTTT. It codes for CATSRATGELFF. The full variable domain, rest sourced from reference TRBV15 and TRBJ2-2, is DAMVIQNPRYQVTQFGKPVTLSCSQTLNHNVMYWYQQKSSQAPKLLFHYYDKDFNNEADTPDNFQSRRPNTSFCFLDIRSPGLGDTAMYLCATSRATGELFFGEGSRLTVL.

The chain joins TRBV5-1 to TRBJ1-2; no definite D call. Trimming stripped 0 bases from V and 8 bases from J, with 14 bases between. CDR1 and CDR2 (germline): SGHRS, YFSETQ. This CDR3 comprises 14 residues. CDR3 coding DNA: TGCGCCAGCAGCTTGGAATTTTGGGCCGGAGGCTACACCTTC. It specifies CASSLEFWAGGYTF.

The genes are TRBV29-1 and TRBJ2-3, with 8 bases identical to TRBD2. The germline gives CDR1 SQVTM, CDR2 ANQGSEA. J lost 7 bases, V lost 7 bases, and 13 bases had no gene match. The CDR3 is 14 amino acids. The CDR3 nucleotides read TGCAGCGCTAAAGTCATAGCGGGACCCAATACGCAGTATTTT. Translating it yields CSAKVIAGPNTQYF.